A single sample gave rise to the 19 T cell receptor beta chains below, sequenced in a study of CD8 T cells in Susac syndrome. RNA was extracted with the RNeasy kit, and a quantity of roughly 0.5 to 1 ug was reverse transcribed using random hexamers. TCRdb analysed the immunoSEQ multiplex PCR reads with MiXCR anew, one entry per CDR3 protein. In the table there are about 150,000 distinct CDR3 sequences, under 95% of which are singletons. Sequencing input: CD4+ T cells from PBMCs. The receptors shown here come from a human donor with multiple sclerosis.

The gene calls are TRBV9 and TRBJ1-2; no clear D gene. Trimming shortened V by 3 bases and J by 4 bases, and 16 bases separated the two germline ends. Germline values: CDR1 SGDLS, CDR2 YYNGEE. This CDR3 has 15 residues. The CDR3 here is CASSASSLTSYGYTF. In nucleotides, the CDR3 is TGTGCCAGCAGCGCATCTAGCCTCACCAGCTATGGCTACACCTTC.

This chain joins TRBV20-1 and TRBJ1-6; no reliable D call. The ends were cut back, 2 bases at V and 4 bases at J, with 6 bases in the middle. Germline assignment: CDR1 DFQATT and CDR2 SNEGSKA (reference sequence). The CDR3 sequence is 13 residues long. The DNA of the CDR3 is TGCAGTGCTAGACCAGAGTATAATTCACCCCTCCACTTT. Translated: CSARPEYNSPLHF.

The chain couples TRBV28 to TRBJ2-5; TRBD2 agrees at 9 bases. Germline CDR1 and CDR2: MDHEN and SYDVKM. The trim removed 10 bases at V and 4 bases at J, leaving 16 bases unmatched. The CDR3 has 16 residues. CDR3 region: CATKRLAGSWSETQYF. As DNA, the CDR3 is TGTGCCACGAAGCGGCTAGCGGGGAGTTGGTCAGAGACCCAGTACTTC. The whole variable domain, filled in from reference TRBV28 and TRBJ2-5, reads DVKVTQSSRYLVKRTGEKVFLECVQDMDHENMFWYRQDPGLGLRLIYFSYDVKMKEKGDIPEGYSVSREKKERFSLILESASTNQTSMYLCATKRLAGSWSETQYFGPGTRLLVL.

The chain links TRBV29-1 to TRBJ2-1, with 7 bases matching TRBD2. The CDR3 sequence is 12 residues long. Germline CDR1 SQVTM, CDR2 ANQGSEA. The V gene end was trimmed by 7 bases and the J gene end by 10 bases; junction bases not matched to a gene: 10. CDR3 in DNA: TGCAGCGCCCTACCGGGGGGATCGGAGCAGTTCTTC. This gives the protein CSALPGGSEQFF.

The V call is TRBV6-5, the J call TRBJ2-5; 7 bases line up with TRBD2. Trimming cost V 3 bases and J 7 bases; bases outside gene matches: 5. Germline V gene data show CDR1 as MNHEY and CDR2 as SVGAGI. CDR3 length: 13 residues. CDR3 sequence: CASSYRGGGTQYF. CDR3 DNA: TGTGCCAGCAGTTATCGCGGGGGAGGGACCCAGTACTTC.

This chain links TRBV6-2 or TRBV6-3 with TRBJ2-1, with 9 bases aligning to TRBD2. CDR3 length equals 16 residues. Germline CDR1 reads MNHEY; CDR2 reads SVGEGT. After removal of 8 bases from V and 4 bases from J, the junction contained 12 bases not matched to a gene. CDR3 sequence reads: CASETVGLATYNEQFF. CDR3 bases: TGTGCCAGCGAGACAGTCGGACTAGCGACTTACAATGAGCAGTTCTTC.

A note on this clonotype: At one end the junction does not follow the germline gene, possibly because of a read error. The genes are TRBV18 and TRBJ1-1; 9 bases are a match to TRBD1. Germline V gene sequence: CDR1 KGHSH, CDR2 LQKENI. This CDR3 region has 14 residues. Here the CDR3 reads CASSPNTGGTEVFF. The CDR3 DNA sequence: TGTGCCAGCTCACCAAATACAGGGGGCACTGAAGTTTTCTTT.

The chain recombines TRBV6-2 or TRBV6-3 with TRBJ2-2; 8 bases are a match to TRBD2. This CDR3 is 15 amino acids long. Trimming took 6 bases from V and 2 from J; bases not matched to a gene: 5. CDR1 is MNHEY, CDR2 SVGEGT, per germline. In DNA, the CDR3 is TGTGCCAGCAGGAGGACTAGCCTAAACACCGGGGAGCTGTTTTTT. It codes for CASRRTSLNTGELFF.

The rearrangement joins TRBV10-3 to TRBJ1-1; 7 nucleotides agree with TRBD1. Germline V lookup: CDR1 ENHRY, CDR2 SYGVKD. Unmatched junction bases numbered 15, after V lost 6 bases and J lost 5 bases. The CDR3 runs to 16 residues. Here the CDR3 reads CAISKEGAGARTEAFF. CDR3 DNA sequence: TGTGCCATCAGCAAAGAGGGGGCTGGGGCGCGGACTGAAGCTTTCTTT.

The CDR3 is CASSSTLGQPQHF. CDR3 coding DNA: TGTGCCAGCAGCTCAACCCTGGGTCAGCCCCAGCATTTT. The rearrangement links TRBV5-6 to TRBJ1-5, with D unresolved. In germline, CDR1 is SGHDT, CDR2 YYEEEE. With 3 bases removed from V and 6 bases from J, the gap between germline ends came to 10 bases. This CDR3 region has 13 residues.

The chain combines TRBV30 with TRBJ2-1; tentative D call: TRBD2 (5 bases). The CDR3 sequence is 13 residues long. CDR1 is GTSNPN and CDR2 is SVGIG in the germline V gene (reference sequence). V was clipped by 1 base and J by 9 bases, with 13 bases between them. The DNA for the CDR3 is TGTGCCTGGAGTGCGAGCGGAGAAGGTGAGCAGTTCTTC. It translates to CAWSASGEGEQFF.

This clonotype was found once. V is TRBV20-1 and J is TRBJ2-7; D possibly corresponds to TRBD2 (5 bases). Trimming cost V 6 bases and J 6 bases, with 18 bases left between them. The CDR3 sequence is 13 residues long. The germline gives CDR1 DFQATT, CDR2 SNEGSKA (reference sequence). CDR3 in amino acids: CSAKLGSVVEQYF. The CDR3, as DNA: TGCAGTGCAAAACTAGGTTCGGTTGTCGAGCAGTACTTC.

This clonotype was detected only once. The chain carries TRBV29-1 and TRBJ1-5; no firm D call. The CDR3 spans 13 residues. The V gene lost 4 bases and the J gene lost 4 bases, with 11 bases spanning the gap. CDR1 and CDR2 (germline): SQVTM, ANQGSEA. The CDR3 DNA follows: TGCAGCGTTGCAATAGAGCAGAATCAGCCCCAGCATTTT. Encoded protein: CSVAIEQNQPQHF.

This clonotype was seen a single time. The chain is built from TRBV5-1 and TRBJ2-6; unclear D gene. CDR3 size: 15 residues. Trimming removed 2 bases at V and 2 bases at J, with 8 bases between. Germline CDR1 SGHRS, CDR2 YFSETQ. Written as DNA, the CDR3 is TGCGCCAGCAGCTTCCTCCGTACTGGGGCCAACGTCCTGACTTTC. Residues: CASSFLRTGANVLTF.

V usage is TRBV6-5 and J usage is TRBJ2-5; D remains unclear. This CDR3 region has 14 residues. The V end was cut by 3 bases, the J end by 5 bases, with 13 bases between. From germline, CDR1 is MNHEY and CDR2 SVGAGI. The CDR3 region is CASSYSILGETQYF. DNA for the CDR3: TGTGCCAGCAGTTATAGCATCCTAGGGGAGACCCAGTACTTC.

The V call is TRBV13, the J call TRBJ2-1, with TRBD2 identical over 10 bases. Germline-derived CDR1 and CDR2 are PRHDT and FYEKMQ (reference sequence). After removal of 5 bases from V and 6 bases from J, the junction contained 7 bases not matched to a gene. This CDR3 has 15 amino acids. The CDR3 DNA sequence: TGTGCCAGCAGCCTTGCTAGCGGGGGTATCAATGAGCAGTTCTTC. It yields the protein CASSLASGGINEQFF.

The CDR3 sequence is CASSLGGRYEQYF. In nucleotides, the CDR3 is TGTGCCAGCAGTTTGGGGGGGCGGTACGAGCAGTACTTC. The J gene is TRBJ2-7, the V gene TRBV28; a weak D match, TRBD2 (7 bases). CDR3 length: 13 residues. Germline CDR1 is MDHEN and CDR2 is SYDVKM. V gave up 3 bases and J gave up 4 bases, with 10 bases separating them.

This rearrangement joins TRBV12-5 to TRBJ2-7; unclear D gene. CDR1 LGHNT and CDR2 FRNRAP come from the germline V gene. The germline V and J ends were trimmed by 2 bases and 3 bases, with 5 bases remaining between them. CDR3 length: 12 residues. The CDR3 sequence is CASGLKVYEQYF. The CDR3 region has the DNA TGTGCTAGTGGTTTGAAGGTCTACGAGCAGTACTTC.

This chain links TRBV3-1 with TRBJ1-4; D is undetermined. V lost 3 bases, J lost 7 bases, and 24 bases lay in between. CDR3 length: 18 amino acids. From germline, CDR1 is LGHDT and CDR2 YNNKEL (reference sequence). The CDR3: CASSQGLRSDRYGEKLFF. The CDR3 bases are TGTGCCAGCAGCCAGGGTCTTAGGTCCGACCGGTATGGTGAAAAACTGTTTTTT.